These 32 T cell receptor beta chains originate from one sample sequenced in a study of blood T cell repertoires in COVID-19. The data were produced by immunoSEQ multiplex PCR, yet TCRdb's version contains in-frame clones alone and is incomplete. The top ten hold 4% to 5.5% of the sample, which has around 64,000 clones, 85% to 90% seen once. The sequenced sample was peripheral blood. These receptors came from a man aged 50-59 years with active COVID-19.

The genes are TRBV5-5 and TRBJ2-7; perhaps TRBD2 as D (7 bases). The CDR3 is 13 amino acids. Germline loops: CDR1 SGHKS, CDR2 YYEKEE (reference sequence). The V end lost 3 bases, the J end lost 2 bases, and 9 bases lay between the germline ends. The CDR3, as DNA: TGTGCCAGCAGCTGGGGGGGCACCTACGAGCAGTACTTC. Protein sequence: CASSWGGTYEQYF.

J is TRBJ1-3 and V is TRBV7-2; 7 bases fit TRBD1. CDR1 and CDR2 from the germline V gene are SGHTA and FQGNSA. The CDR3 spans 14 residues. Germline trimming cut 8 bases from V and 1 base from J; bases unmatched to any gene: 5. This CDR3 reads CASSPTGSGNTIYF. CDR3 coding DNA: TGTGCCAGCTCCCCGACAGGGTCTGGAAACACCATATATTTT.

This CDR3 reads CASSLGDRGYNEQFF. CDR3 nucleotide sequence: TGTGCCAGCAGCTTGGGGGACAGGGGATACAATGAGCAGTTCTTC. The V gene is TRBV7-3, the J gene TRBJ2-1, with 10 bases matching TRBD1. Trimming cost V 3 bases and J 4 bases; bases outside gene matches: 3. The CDR3 has 15 residues. The germline V gene has CDR1 SGHTA and CDR2 FQGTGA. Together with reference TRBV7-3 and TRBJ2-1, the CDR3 gives the full variable domain: GAGVSQTPSNKVTEKGKYVELRCDPISGHTALYWYRQSLGQGPEFLIYFQGTGAADDSGLPNDRFFAVRPEGSVSTLKIQRTERGDSAVYLCASSLGDRGYNEQFFGPGTRLTVL.

The chain combines TRBV19 with TRBJ1-5, with TRBD1 matching 8 bases. Germline assignment: CDR1 LNHDA and CDR2 SQIVND (reference sequence). With 7 bases clipped from V and 4 bases from J, the junction kept 3 bases outside the gene matches. CDR3 length equals 13 residues. CDR3 residues: CASTDRANQPQHF. Written as DNA, the CDR3 is TGTGCCAGTACGGACAGGGCGAATCAGCCCCAGCATTTT.

This rearrangement joins TRBV2 to TRBJ2-4; D possibly corresponds to TRBD2 (6 bases). The CDR3 consists of 12 residues. CDR1 and CDR2 (germline): SNHLY, FYNNEI. V was clipped by 8 bases and J by 13 bases, with 18 bases between them. The CDR3 reads CASRGTENKQYF. CDR3 DNA sequence: TGTGCCAGCCGCGGGACTGAAAATAAACAGTACTTC.

The sample holds one count of this clone. The junction departs from the called germline gene at one end, perhaps through a read error. The rearrangement uses TRBV18 and TRBJ2-1; D may be TRBD1 (5 bases). CDR3 length: 12 amino acids. In germline, CDR1 is KGHSH, CDR2 LQKENI. This CDR3 is CASSPRQSASIF. The CDR3 DNA sequence: TGTGCCAGCTCTCCTCGACAGAGTGCTAGTATCTTC.

The sample holds a few counts of this clone. J is TRBJ1-1 and V is TRBV6-6, with a possible D match to TRBD1 (6 bases). Deletions cut 2 bases from V and 3 bases from J, with 16 bases between. Germline V CDR1 and CDR2: MNHNY, SVGAGI (reference sequence). The CDR3 contains 16 residues. As DNA, the CDR3 is TGTGCCAGCAGTTACACCAGGGGAAGGGGGTACACTGAAGCTTTCTTT. Protein sequence: CASSYTRGRGYTEAFF.

V is TRBV19 and J is TRBJ1-4, with D uncertain. Germline loops: CDR1 LNHDA, CDR2 SQIVND (reference sequence). V lost 11 bases, J lost 2 bases, and 21 bases lay in between. This CDR3 has 16 amino acids. CDR3 residues: CAARDSAANTNEKLFF. CDR3 sequence (DNA): TGTGCCGCCCGGGATTCGGCAGCTAATACTAATGAAAAACTGTTTTTT.

The chain couples TRBV5-4 to TRBJ2-7; 8 bases line up with TRBD1. Germline V gene sequence: CDR1 SGHNT, CDR2 YYREEE (reference sequence). This CDR3 contains 16 residues. V lost 7 bases and J lost 5; bases outside the gene matches: 17. The CDR3: CASSDGTDRAYNEQYF. As DNA, the CDR3 is TGTGCCAGCTCAGATGGAACGGACAGGGCCTACAACGAGCAGTACTTC.

The chain links TRBV2 to TRBJ2-7, with D possibly TRBD1 on 6 matching bases. Germline values: CDR1 SNHLY, CDR2 FYNNEI. V lost 2 bases and J lost 0, with 11 bases in between. CDR3 size: 15 residues. This CDR3 is CASSETSRGSYEQYF. CDR3 bases: TGTGCCAGCAGTGAAACCAGCAGGGGCTCCTACGAGCAGTACTTC.

This clone was seen only once. The rearrangement uses TRBV9 and TRBJ2-1; 8 nucleotides line up with TRBD2. Germline V CDR1 and CDR2: SGDLS, YYNGEE. This CDR3 contains 16 residues. The ends lost 4 bases at V and 5 bases at J; junction bases unmatched: 11. The CDR3 nucleotides are TGTGCCAGCAGCCCGTGGGGCCTAGCGGGTAACAATGAGCAGTTCTTC. It codes for CASSPWGLAGNNEQFF. Using reference TRBV9 and TRBJ2-1 for the parts outside the CDR3, the full variable domain is DSGVTQTPKHLITATGQRVTLRCSPRSGDLSVYWYQQSLDQGLQFLIQYYNGEERAKGNILERFSAQQFPDLHSELNLSSLELGDSALYFCASSPWGLAGNNEQFFGPGTRLTVL.

The chain links TRBV14 to TRBJ2-1, with D unclear. The CDR3 has 14 amino acids. The germline V and J ends were trimmed by 1 base and 3 bases, with 7 bases remaining between them. Germline assignment: CDR1 SGHDN and CDR2 FVKESK. The CDR3, as DNA: TGTGCCAGCAGCCAAGTGATTAGCTACAATGAGCAGTTCTTC. Protein product: CASSQVISYNEQFF.

The chain is built from TRBV12-3 or TRBV12-4 and TRBJ2-7; maybe TRBD2 (6 bases). The V gene lost 1 base and the J gene lost 3 bases, with 7 bases spanning the gap. This CDR3 has 13 amino acids. The CDR3 bases are TGTGCCAGCAGTTTAGGGCGGGGCTACGAGCAGTACTTC. This codes for CASSLGRGYEQYF.

This chain uses TRBV2 with TRBJ2-5; 9 nucleotides line up with TRBD1. The length of the CDR3 is 15 residues. Germline trimming cut 1 base from V and 2 bases from J; bases unmatched to any gene: 2. Germline CDR1 and CDR2: SNHLY and FYNNEI. CDR3 residues: CASSEGGTGQETQYF. CDR3 nucleotides: TGTGCCAGCAGTGAAGGTGGGACAGGGCAAGAGACCCAGTACTTC.

Concerning this clone itself: Mismatch with germline at one junction end may stem from a read error. The V call is TRBV5-1, the J call TRBJ2-1, with 7 bases lining up with TRBD2. Germline assignment: CDR1 SGHRS and CDR2 YFSETQ. CDR3 size: 13 residues. The CDR3 nucleotides read TGCGCCAGCAGCACCGACTGGACTAGTCGAAAGCTCTTC. This sequence encodes CASSTDWTSRKLF. Full variable domain (rest looked up from reference TRBV5-1 and TRBJ2-1): KAGVTQTPRYLIKTRGQQVTLSCSPISGHRSVSWYQQTPGQGLQFLFEYFSETQRNKGNFPGRFSGRQFSNSRSEMNVSTLELGDSALYLCASSTDWTSRKLFGPGTRLTVL.

The V gene is TRBV5-1, the J gene TRBJ2-1, with 7 positions matching TRBD1. V lost 0 bases to trimming and J lost 7 bases; unmatched junction nucleotides: 10. The germline gives CDR1 SGHRS, CDR2 YFSETQ. This CDR3 spans 16 amino acids. The CDR3 DNA reads TGCGCCAGCAGCTTGGCCCAGGGGGTAATTTCTAATGAGCAGTTCTTC. Protein: CASSLAQGVISNEQFF.

This sequence joins TRBV4-3 and TRBJ2-3, with 7 nucleotides matching TRBD1. The CDR3 is 15 amino acids. Per germline, CDR1 LGHNA and CDR2 YSLEER. Trimming removed 5 bases from V and 2 bases from J; junction bases left unmatched: 7. CDR3 DNA sequence: TGCGCCAGCAGCTCGCAGGGGGAGCTCACAGATACGCAGTATTTT. This codes for CASSSQGELTDTQYF.

The chain couples TRBV11-2 to TRBJ2-7; 7 bases line up with TRBD1. V lost 2 bases and J lost 6; bases outside the gene matches: 7. The CDR3 loop spans 14 amino acids. Germline assignment: CDR1 SGHAT and CDR2 FQNNGV. The CDR3 DNA is TGTGCCAGCAGCTTACCCCGACAGGGTTCCGAGCAGTACTTC. This translates into CASSLPRQGSEQYF.

The rearrangement links TRBV6-4 to TRBJ2-1, with no clear D. V dropped 4 bases and J dropped 6 bases, with 7 bases sitting between them. CDR1 is MRHNA, CDR2 SNTAGT, per germline. The CDR3 consists of 12 residues. The CDR3 DNA is TGTGCCAGCAGTGGGGCGAGCAATGAGCAGTTCTTC. Encoded protein: CASSGASNEQFF.

This CDR3 is CASSLGTSGTIQYF. CDR3 sequence (DNA): TGTGCCAGCAGCCTAGGGACTAGCGGGACTATCCAGTATTTT. The chain joins TRBV5-6 to TRBJ2-3; 13 nucleotides line up with TRBD2. The germline V gene encodes CDR1 SGHDT and CDR2 YYEEEE. V lost 4 bases, J lost 12 bases, and 8 bases stayed unmatched. The CDR3 is made up of 14 amino acids.

The rearrangement joins TRBV10-3 to TRBJ2-1; TRBD1 matches at 10 bases. This CDR3 has 16 amino acids. Losses at the gene ends were 8 bases for V and 7 bases for J; bases not matched to a gene: 14. Germline loops: CDR1 ENHRY, CDR2 SYGVKD. The CDR3 sequence is CAIGTGTGARGNEQFF. CDR3 nucleotides: TGTGCCATCGGAACCGGGACAGGGGCCCGAGGGAATGAGCAGTTCTTC.

The chain recombines TRBV4-1 with TRBJ2-1; TRBD2 matches 10 bases. The CDR3 covers 16 residues. In germline, CDR1 is MGHRA, CDR2 YSYEKL. Trimming cost V 2 bases and J 9 bases; bases outside gene matches: 10. In DNA form, the CDR3 reads TGCGCCAGCAGCCAAATTCTAGCGGGAGTTGTAATTGAGCAGTTCTTC. This gives the protein CASSQILAGVVIEQFF.

The genes are TRBV7-2 and TRBJ1-2; D call uncertain. V was clipped by 5 bases and J by 6 bases, with 19 bases between them. The CDR3 covers 15 residues. Germline V gene sequence: CDR1 SGHTA, CDR2 FQGNSA. This CDR3 is CASSPPGSSTNGYTF. The CDR3 region has the DNA TGTGCCAGCAGCCCCCCGGGGTCAAGCACTAATGGCTACACCTTC.

The gene calls are TRBV4-1 and TRBJ2-2; 11 bases map to TRBD1. The CDR3 totals 15 residues. Germline values: CDR1 MGHRA, CDR2 YSYEKL. V lost 3 bases to trimming and J lost 6 bases; unmatched junction nucleotides: 3. The CDR3 is CASSHQGQGAGELFF. The CDR3 DNA reads as TGCGCCAGCAGCCACCAGGGACAGGGGGCCGGGGAGCTGTTTTTT.

This clone was seen only a few times. The V and J genes are TRBV11-2 and TRBJ1-4; no clear D gene. CDR3 length equals 15 residues. Per the germline V gene, CDR1 is SGHAT and CDR2 is FQNNGV. Trimming left V 0 bases short and J 8 bases short, with 13 bases between. The CDR3 DNA reads TGTGCCAGCAGCTTAGATACGGGCCGGGGAGAAAAACTGTTTTTT. It encodes CASSLDTGRGEKLFF.

This sequence joins TRBV7-2 and TRBJ1-2; D perhaps matches TRBD1 (6 bases). Germline V CDR1 and CDR2: SGHTA, FQGNSA. This CDR3 spans 14 amino acids. Trimming took 1 base from V and 5 from J, leaving 11 bases between them. In DNA, the CDR3 is TGTGCCAGCAGCTTAGGTATGGGGACATATGGCTACACCTTC. This gives the protein CASSLGMGTYGYTF.

V is TRBV11-3 and J is TRBJ2-2; possible D gene TRBD1, 7 bases. Germline CDR1 SGHNT, CDR2 YENEEA. This CDR3 region has 17 residues. Trimming took 0 bases from V and 5 from J, leaving 16 bases between them. This chain's CDR3 is CASSLDRGRGRTGELFF. CDR3 nucleotide sequence: TGTGCCAGCAGCTTAGATCGGGGCAGGGGGAGGACCGGGGAGCTGTTTTTT.

The chain employs TRBV11-3 and TRBJ1-1, with D perhaps matching TRBD1 (6 bases). Per germline, CDR1 SGHNT and CDR2 YENEEA. Trimming pared 4 bases from V and 2 bases from J, leaving 17 bases between. CDR3 length: 16 residues. CDR3 nucleotide sequence: TGTGCCAGCAGCTCCTCCGTAGGGGGTTCAAACACTGAAGCTTTCTTT. This codes for CASSSSVGGSNTEAFF.

The chain joins TRBV27 to TRBJ1-2; 10 positions agree with TRBD1. V lost 3 bases, J lost 4 bases, and 8 bases stayed unmatched. The CDR3 has 16 residues. Germline values: CDR1 MNHEY, CDR2 SMNVEV (reference sequence). DNA for the CDR3: TGTGCCAGCAGTTTCAGCCGGGACAGGGGACTCTATGGCTACACCTTC. This sequence encodes CASSFSRDRGLYGYTF.

This rearrangement joins TRBV2 to TRBJ1-1; possibly TRBD1 for D (6 bases). Germline V gives CDR1 SNHLY, CDR2 FYNNEI. The V and J ends lost 7 bases and 4 bases respectively, with 22 bases between them. The CDR3 covers 16 residues. The CDR3 sequence is CASKGTIQGYGTEAFF. The CDR3 region has the DNA TGTGCCAGCAAGGGGACGATACAGGGATATGGCACTGAAGCTTTCTTT.

V and J are TRBV6-5 and TRBJ1-1, with D perhaps TRBD1 (5 bases). Trimming removed 4 bases from V and 6 bases from J, with 15 bases in between. Germline V gene data show CDR1 as MNHEY and CDR2 as SVGAGI. The CDR3 totals 14 residues. CDR3 DNA sequence: TGTGCCAGCAGTTCCTCGATTAGCAGGGCTGAAGCTTTCTTT. This sequence encodes CASSSSISRAEAFF.

In its sample, this clone was seen a few times. V gene TRBV24-1 combines with J gene TRBJ2-7, with D unclear. The CDR3 covers 13 residues. Trimming stripped 4 bases from V and 5 bases from J, with 11 bases between. The germline V gene has CDR1 KGHDR and CDR2 SFDVKD. CDR3 in DNA: TGTGCCACCAGTGACCCTATTGATCACGAGCAGTACTTC. Its protein product is CATSDPIDHEQYF.